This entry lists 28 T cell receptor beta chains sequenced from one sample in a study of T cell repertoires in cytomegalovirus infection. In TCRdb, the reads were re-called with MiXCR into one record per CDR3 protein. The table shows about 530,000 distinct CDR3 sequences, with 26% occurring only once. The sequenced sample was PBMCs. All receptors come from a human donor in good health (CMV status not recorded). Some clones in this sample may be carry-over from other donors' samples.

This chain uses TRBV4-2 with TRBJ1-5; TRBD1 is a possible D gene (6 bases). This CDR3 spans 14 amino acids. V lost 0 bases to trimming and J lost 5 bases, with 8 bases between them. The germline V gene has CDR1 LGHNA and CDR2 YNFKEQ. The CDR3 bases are TGTGCCAGCAGCCAAGAGTACAGGGATCAGCCCCAGCATTTT. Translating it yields CASSQEYRDQPQHF.

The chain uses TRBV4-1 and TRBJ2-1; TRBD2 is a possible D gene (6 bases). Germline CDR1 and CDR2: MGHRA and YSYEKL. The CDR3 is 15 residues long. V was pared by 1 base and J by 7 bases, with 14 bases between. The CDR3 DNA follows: TGCGCCAGCAGCCAAGTATGGCGGGGCCAGAATGAGCAGTTCTTC. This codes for CASSQVWRGQNEQFF.

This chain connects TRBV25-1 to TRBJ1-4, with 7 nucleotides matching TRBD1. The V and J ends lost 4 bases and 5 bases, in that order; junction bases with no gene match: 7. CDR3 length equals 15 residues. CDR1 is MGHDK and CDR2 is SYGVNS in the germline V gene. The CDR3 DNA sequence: TGTGCCAGCAGTGGTTGGGACAGCCCGAATGAAAAACTGTTTTTT. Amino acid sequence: CASSGWDSPNEKLFF.

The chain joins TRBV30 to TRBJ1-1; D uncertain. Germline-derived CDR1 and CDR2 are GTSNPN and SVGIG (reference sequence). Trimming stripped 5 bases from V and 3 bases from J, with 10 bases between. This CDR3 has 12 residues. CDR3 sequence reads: CAWAGGHTEAFF. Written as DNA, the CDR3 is TGTGCCTGGGCGGGCGGCCACACTGAAGCTTTCTTT.

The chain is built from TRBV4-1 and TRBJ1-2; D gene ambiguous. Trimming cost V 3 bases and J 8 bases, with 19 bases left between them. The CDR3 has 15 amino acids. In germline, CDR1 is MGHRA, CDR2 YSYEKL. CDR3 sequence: CASSHLGRGYNGYTF. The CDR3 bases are TGCGCCAGCAGCCATTTGGGTAGAGGTTATAACGGCTACACCTTC.

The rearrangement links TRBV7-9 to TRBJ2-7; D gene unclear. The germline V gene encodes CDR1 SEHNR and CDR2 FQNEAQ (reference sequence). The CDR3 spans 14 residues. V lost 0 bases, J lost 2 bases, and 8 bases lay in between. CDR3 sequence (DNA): TGTGCCAGCAGCTTAGCGGCCGGACCCTACGAGCAGTACTTC. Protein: CASSLAAGPYEQYF. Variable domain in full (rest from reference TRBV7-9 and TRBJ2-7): DTGVSQNPRHKITKRGQNVTFRCDPISEHNRLYWYRQTLGQGPEFLTYFQNEAQLEKSRLLSDRFSAERPKGSFSTLEIQRTEQGDSAMYLCASSLAAGPYEQYFGPGTRLTVT.

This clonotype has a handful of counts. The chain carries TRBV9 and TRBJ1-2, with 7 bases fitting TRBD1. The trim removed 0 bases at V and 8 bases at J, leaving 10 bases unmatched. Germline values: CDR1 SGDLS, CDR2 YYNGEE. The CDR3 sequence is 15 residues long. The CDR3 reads CASSVAGQAPGGYTF. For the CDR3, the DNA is TGTGCCAGCAGCGTAGCCGGACAGGCCCCCGGAGGCTACACCTTC.

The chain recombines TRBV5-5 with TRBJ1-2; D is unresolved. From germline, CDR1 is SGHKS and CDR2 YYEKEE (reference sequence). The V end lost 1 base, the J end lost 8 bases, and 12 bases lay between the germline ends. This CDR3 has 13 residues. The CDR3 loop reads CASSLRDDGGYTF. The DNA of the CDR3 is TGTGCCAGCAGCTTGCGGGATGACGGCGGCTACACCTTC. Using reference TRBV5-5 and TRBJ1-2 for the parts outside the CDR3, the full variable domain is DAGVTQSPTHLIKTRGQQVTLRCSPISGHKSVSWYQQVLGQGPQFIFQYYEKEERGRGNFPDRFSARQFPNYSSELNVNALLLGDSALYLCASSLRDDGGYTFGSGTRLTVV.

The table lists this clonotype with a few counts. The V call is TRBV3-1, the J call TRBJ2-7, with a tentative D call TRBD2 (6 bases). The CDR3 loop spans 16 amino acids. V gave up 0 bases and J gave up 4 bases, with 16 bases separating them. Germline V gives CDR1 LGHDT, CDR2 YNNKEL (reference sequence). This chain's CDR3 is CASSQEMHGRTYEQYV. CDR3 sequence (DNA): TGTGCCAGCAGCCAAGAAATGCACGGGAGAACTTACGAGCAGTACGTC.

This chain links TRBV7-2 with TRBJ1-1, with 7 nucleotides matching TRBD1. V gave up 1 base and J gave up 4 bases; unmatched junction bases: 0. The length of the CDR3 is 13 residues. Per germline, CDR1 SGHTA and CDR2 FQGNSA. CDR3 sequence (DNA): TGTGCCAGCAGCTTAGGGGACAGCACTGAAGCTTTCTTT. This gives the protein CASSLGDSTEAFF.

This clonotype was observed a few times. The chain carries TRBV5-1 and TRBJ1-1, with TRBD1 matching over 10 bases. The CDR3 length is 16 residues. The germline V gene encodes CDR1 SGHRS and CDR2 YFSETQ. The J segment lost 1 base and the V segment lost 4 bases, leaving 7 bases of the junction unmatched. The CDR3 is CASSQQRTGGNTEAFF. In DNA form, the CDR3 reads TGCGCCAGCAGCCAGCAGAGGACAGGGGGGAACACTGAAGCTTTCTTT.

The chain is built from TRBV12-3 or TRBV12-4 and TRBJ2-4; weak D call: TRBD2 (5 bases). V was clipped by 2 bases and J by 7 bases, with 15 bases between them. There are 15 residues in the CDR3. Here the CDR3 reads CASSLQGYERNIQYF. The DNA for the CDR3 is TGTGCCAGCAGTTTACAAGGGTACGAGCGGAACATTCAGTACTTC.

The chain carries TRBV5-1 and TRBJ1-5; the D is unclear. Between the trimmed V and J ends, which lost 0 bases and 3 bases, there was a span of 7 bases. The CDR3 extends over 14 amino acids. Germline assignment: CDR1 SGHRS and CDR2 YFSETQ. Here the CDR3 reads CASSLDGNNQPQHF. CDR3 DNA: TGCGCCAGCAGCTTGGACGGTAACAATCAGCCCCAGCATTTT.

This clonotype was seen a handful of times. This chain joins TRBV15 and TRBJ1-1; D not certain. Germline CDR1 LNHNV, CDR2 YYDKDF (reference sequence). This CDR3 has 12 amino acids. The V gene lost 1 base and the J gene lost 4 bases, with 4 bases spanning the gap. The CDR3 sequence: CATSRAGTEAFF. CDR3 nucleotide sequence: TGTGCCACCAGCAGAGCAGGCACTGAAGCTTTCTTT.

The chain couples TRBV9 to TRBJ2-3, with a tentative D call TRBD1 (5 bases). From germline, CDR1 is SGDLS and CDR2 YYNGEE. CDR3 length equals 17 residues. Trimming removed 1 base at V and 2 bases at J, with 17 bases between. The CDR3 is CASSVQDKVFYTDTQYF. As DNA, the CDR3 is TGTGCCAGCAGCGTACAGGACAAAGTTTTCTACACAGATACGCAGTATTTT.

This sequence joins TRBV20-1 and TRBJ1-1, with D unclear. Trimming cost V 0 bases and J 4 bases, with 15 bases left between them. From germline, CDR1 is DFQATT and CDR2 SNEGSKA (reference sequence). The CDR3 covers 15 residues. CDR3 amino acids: CSARDLRGEGTEAFF. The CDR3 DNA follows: TGCAGTGCTAGAGATCTAAGAGGTGAGGGCACTGAAGCTTTCTTT.

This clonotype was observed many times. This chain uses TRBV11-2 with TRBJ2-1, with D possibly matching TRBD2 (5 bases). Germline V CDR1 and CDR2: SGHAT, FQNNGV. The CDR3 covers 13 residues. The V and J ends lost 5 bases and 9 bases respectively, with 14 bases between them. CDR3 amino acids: CASSRELAGEQFF. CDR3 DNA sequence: TGTGCCAGCAGCAGAGAGCTAGCTGGTGAGCAGTTCTTC. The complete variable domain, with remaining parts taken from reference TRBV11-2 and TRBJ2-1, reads EAGVAQSPRYKIIEKRQSVAFWCNPISGHATLYWYQQILGQGPKLLIQFQNNGVVDDSQLPKDRFSAERLKGVDSTLKIQPAKLEDSAVYLCASSRELAGEQFFGPGTRLTVL.

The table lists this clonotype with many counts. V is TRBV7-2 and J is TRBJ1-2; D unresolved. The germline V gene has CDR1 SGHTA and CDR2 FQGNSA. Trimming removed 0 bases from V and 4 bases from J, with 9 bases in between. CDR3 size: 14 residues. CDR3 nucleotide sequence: TGTGCCAGCAGCTTAGCCGGACCTTCCTATGGCTACACCTTC. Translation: CASSLAGPSYGYTF. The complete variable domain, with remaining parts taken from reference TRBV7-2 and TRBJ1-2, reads GAGVSQSPSNKVTEKGKDVELRCDPISGHTALYWYRQSLGQGLEFLIYFQGNSAPDKSGLPSDRFSAERTGGSVSTLTIQRTQQEDSAVYLCASSLAGPSYGYTFGSGTRLTVV.

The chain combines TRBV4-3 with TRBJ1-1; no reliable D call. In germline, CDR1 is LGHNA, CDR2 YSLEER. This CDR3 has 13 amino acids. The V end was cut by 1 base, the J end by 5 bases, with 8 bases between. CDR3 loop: CASSQGIGTEAFF. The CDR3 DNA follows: TGCGCCAGCAGCCAAGGTATAGGTACTGAAGCTTTCTTT.

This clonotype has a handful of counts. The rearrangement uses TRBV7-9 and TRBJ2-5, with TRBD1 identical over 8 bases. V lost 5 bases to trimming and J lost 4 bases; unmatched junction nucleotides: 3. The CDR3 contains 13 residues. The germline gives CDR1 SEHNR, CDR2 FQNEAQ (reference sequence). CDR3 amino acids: CASSAGGAETQYF. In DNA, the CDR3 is TGTGCCAGCAGCGCAGGGGGCGCAGAGACCCAGTACTTC.

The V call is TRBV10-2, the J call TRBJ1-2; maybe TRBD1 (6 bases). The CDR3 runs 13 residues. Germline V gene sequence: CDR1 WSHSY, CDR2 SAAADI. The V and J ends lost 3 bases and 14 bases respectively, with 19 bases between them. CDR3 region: CASSDTGSGEGTF. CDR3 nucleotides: TGCGCCAGCAGTGATACTGGGTCAGGGGAGGGGACCTTC.

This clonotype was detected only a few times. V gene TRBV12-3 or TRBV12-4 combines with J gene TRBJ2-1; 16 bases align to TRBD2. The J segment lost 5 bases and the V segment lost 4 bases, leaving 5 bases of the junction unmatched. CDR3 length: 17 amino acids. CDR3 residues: CASSWGTSGRANNEQFF. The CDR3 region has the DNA TGTGCCAGCAGTTGGGGGACTAGCGGGAGGGCCAACAATGAGCAGTTCTTC.

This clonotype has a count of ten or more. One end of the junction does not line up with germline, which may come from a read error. The CDR3: CASSLGTANTEAFF. The DNA of the CDR3 is TGTGCCAGCAGCTTAGGGACAGCGAACACTGAAGCTTTCTTT. The V call is TRBV12-3 or TRBV12-4, the J call TRBJ1-1; TRBD1 matches 7 bases. This CDR3 region has 14 residues.

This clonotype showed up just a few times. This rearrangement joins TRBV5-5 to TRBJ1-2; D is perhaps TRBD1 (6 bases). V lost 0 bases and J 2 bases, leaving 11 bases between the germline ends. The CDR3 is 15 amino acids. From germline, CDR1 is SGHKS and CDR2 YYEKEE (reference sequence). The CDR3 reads CASSLEGGRNYGYTF. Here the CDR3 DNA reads TGTGCCAGCAGCTTGGAGGGGGGAAGGAACTATGGCTACACCTTC.

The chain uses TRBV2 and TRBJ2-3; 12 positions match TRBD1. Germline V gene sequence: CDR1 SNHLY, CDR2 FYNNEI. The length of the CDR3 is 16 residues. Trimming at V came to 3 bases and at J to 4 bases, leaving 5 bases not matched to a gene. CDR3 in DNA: TGTGCCAGCAGTGAGACCGGGACAGGGGGCTCAGATACGCAGTATTTT. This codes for CASSETGTGGSDTQYF.

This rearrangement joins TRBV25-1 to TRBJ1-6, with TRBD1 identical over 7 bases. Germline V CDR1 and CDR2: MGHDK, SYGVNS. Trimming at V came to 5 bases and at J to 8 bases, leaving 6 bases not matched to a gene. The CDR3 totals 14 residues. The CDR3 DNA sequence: TGTGCCAGCAGTCCCGACAGGGCCTATTCACCCCTCCACTTT. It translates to CASSPDRAYSPLHF.

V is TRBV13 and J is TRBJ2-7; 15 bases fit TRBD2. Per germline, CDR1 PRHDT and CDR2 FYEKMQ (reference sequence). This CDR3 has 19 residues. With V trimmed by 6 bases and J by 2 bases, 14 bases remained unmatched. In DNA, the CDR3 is TGTGCCAGCAGTTATGGGACAGGGGGACTAGCGGGAGGACCCTACGAGCAGTACTTC. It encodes CASSYGTGGLAGGPYEQYF.

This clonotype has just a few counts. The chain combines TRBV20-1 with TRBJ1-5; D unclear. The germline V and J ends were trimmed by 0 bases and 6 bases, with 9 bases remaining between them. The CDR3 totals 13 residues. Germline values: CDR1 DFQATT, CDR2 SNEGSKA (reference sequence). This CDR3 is CSARDYGSQPQHF. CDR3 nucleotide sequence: TGCAGTGCTAGAGATTACGGATCTCAGCCCCAGCATTTT.